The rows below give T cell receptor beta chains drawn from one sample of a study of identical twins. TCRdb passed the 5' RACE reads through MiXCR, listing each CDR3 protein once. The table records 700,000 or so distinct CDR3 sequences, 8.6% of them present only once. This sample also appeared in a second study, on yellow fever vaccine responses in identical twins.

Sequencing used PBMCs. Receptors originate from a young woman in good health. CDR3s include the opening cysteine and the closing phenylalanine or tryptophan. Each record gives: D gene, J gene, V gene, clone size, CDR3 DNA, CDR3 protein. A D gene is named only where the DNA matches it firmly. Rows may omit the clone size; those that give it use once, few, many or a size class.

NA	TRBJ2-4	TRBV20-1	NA	TGCAGTGCTTGGGAGGCATATCAAAACATTCAGTACTTC	CSAWEAYQNIQYF
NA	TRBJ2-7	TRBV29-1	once	TGCAGCGTGGGAAACGGGCAGATCATGAGCGAGCAGTACTTC	CSVGNGQIMSEQYF
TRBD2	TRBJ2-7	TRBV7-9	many	TGTGCCAGCAGCTTACCTCTAGCGGGAGACGAGCAGTACTTC	CASSLPLAGDEQYF
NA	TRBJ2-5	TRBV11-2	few	TGTGCCAGCAGCCGGACGGGGTACCAAGAGACCCAGTACTTC	CASSRTGYQETQYF
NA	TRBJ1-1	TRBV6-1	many	TGTGCCAGCAGTGGGGGGGACTACACTGAAGCTTTCTTT	CASSGGDYTEAFF
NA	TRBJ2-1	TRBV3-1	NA	TGTGCCAGCAGCCAAGTAATAGTCGGGGCTGAGCAGTTCTTC	CASSQVIVGAEQFF
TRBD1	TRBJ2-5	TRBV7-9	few	TGTGCCAGCGGGGACAGGGTGAGCGAGACCCAGTACTTC	CASGDRVSETQYF
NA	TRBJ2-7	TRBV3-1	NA	TGTGCCAGCAGCCAAGGGGCCGACAGGACGCCCTACGAGCAGTACTTC	CASSQGADRTPYEQYF
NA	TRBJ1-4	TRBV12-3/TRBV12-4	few	TGTGCCAGCACCACGGGGGGGTGGGAAAAACTGTTTTTT	CASTTGGWEKLFF
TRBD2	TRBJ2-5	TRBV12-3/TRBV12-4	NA	TGTGCCAGCAGCCTTACGTCCGGGGGGAAAGAGACCCAGTACTTC	CASSLTSGGKETQYF
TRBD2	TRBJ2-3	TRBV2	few	TGTGCCAGCAGCCGGACTAGCGGGTCTCTACCCGGCACAGATACGCAGTATTTT	CASSRTSGSLPGTDTQYF
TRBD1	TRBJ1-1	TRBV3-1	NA	TGTGCCAGCAGACAGGGGAAGGGCACTGAAGCTTTCTTT	CASRQGKGTEAFF
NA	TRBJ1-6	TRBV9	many	TGTGCCAGCAGCGTAGAGGCGGGGGGAAGGCCCCTCCACTTT	CASSVEAGGRPLHF
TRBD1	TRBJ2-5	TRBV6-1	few	TGTGCCAGCAGCTCCCTCCCGACAGGGGAGACCCAGTACTTC	CASSSLPTGETQYF
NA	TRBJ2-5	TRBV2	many	TGTGCCAGCACCTACAGAACGGGGCAAGTCGGGACCCAGTACTTC	CASTYRTGQVGTQYF
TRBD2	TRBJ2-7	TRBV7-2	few	TGTGCCAGCAGCTTTCTCAGCGGGGACGCCTACGAGCAGTACTTC	CASSFLSGDAYEQYF
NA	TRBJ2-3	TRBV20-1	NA	TGCAGTGCTAGAGTGGTCGGGAGAAGCACAGATACGCAGTATTTT	CSARVVGRSTDTQYF
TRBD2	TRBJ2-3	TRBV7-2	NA	TGTGCCAGCAGCTTAGTTGGGACTAGTCTCACCGATACGCAGTATTTT	CASSLVGTSLTDTQYF
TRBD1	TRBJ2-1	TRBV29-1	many	TGCAGCGGATCCGGGGACAGCGATTCCTACAATGAGCAGTTCTTC	CSGSGDSDSYNEQFF
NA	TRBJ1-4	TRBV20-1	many	TGCAGTGCTAGAGAGAGGCAGGGGACTACGAGAGGGCTGTTTTTT	CSARERQGTTRGLFF
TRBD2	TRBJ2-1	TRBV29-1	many	TGCAGCGTTGAAGGCGGGAGGGTGGATGAGCAGTTCTTC	CSVEGGRVDEQFF
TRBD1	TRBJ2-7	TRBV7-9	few	TGTGCCAGCAACGCCCCGGGACAGGGTAGCTACGAGCAGTACTTC	CASNAPGQGSYEQYF
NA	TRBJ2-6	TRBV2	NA	TGTGCCAGCAGTGCCCGGAGAGGTGCTGGGGCCAACGTCCTGACTTTC	CASSARRGAGANVLTF
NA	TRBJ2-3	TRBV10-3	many	TGTGCCATCAGCGCTGGGGCAAGCTTTACAGATACGCAGTATTTT	CAISAGASFTDTQYF
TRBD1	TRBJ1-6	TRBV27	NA	TGTGCCAGCAGAAGGGACAGTCTGGATTCACCCCTCCACTTT	CASRRDSLDSPLHF
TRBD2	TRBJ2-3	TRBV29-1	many	TGCAGCGTCCGGACTAGCGGGAGCGTTGCTAGCACAGATACGCAGTATTTT	CSVRTSGSVASTDTQYF
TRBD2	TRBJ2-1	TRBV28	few	TGTGCCAGCAGTTTAAGCGGGGGGTCGGGCAATGAGCAGTTCTTC	CASSLSGGSGNEQFF
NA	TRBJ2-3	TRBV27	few	TGTGCCAGCAGTTTTGTCACACCACCGGGTTTGGATACGCAGTATTTT	CASSFVTPPGLDTQYF
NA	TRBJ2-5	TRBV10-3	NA	TGTGCCATCAGCCCGGAGGAGGAGACCCAGTACTTC	CAISPEEETQYF
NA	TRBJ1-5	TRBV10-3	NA	TGTGCCATCAGTGAGTCGAAAACAGGGTATAGCAATCAGCCCCAGCATTTT	CAISESKTGYSNQPQHF
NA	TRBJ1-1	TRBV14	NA	TGTGCCAGCAGCCAAGAAAACAGATATGAAGCTTTCTTT	CASSQENRYEAFF
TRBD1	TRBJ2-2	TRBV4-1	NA	TGCGCCAGCAGCCAAGGACCCCCGGGACAGGTTACGAACACCGGGGAGCTGTTTTTT	CASSQGPPGQVTNTGELFF
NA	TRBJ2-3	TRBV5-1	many	TGCGCCAGCAGCCCGATAGGGGGATTTAGAGATACGCAGTATTTT	CASSPIGGFRDTQYF
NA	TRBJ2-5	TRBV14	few	TGTGCCAGCAGCCAAGATGGCCGGGAAGGAGAGACCCAGTACTTC	CASSQDGREGETQYF
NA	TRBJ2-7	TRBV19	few	TGTGCCAGTAGTATGGCCAGCTCCTACGAGCAGTACTTC	CASSMASSYEQYF
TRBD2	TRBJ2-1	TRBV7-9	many	TGTGCCAGCAGCTTAGCCGGGCTAGCGGCAAACAATGAGCAGTTCTTC	CASSLAGLAANNEQFF
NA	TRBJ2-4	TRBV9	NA	TGTGCCAGCAGCGCAACGGAGGGCAAAAACATTCAGTACTTC	CASSATEGKNIQYF
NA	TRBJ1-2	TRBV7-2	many	TGTGCCAGCAGCCTAGGGCGTTCGGAGGCCGGGGTTAATGGCTACACCTTC	CASSLGRSEAGVNGYTF
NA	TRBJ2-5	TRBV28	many	TGTGCCAGCGGACCGTCAGGGCCGAGTACAGAGACCCAGTACTTC	CASGPSGPSTETQYF
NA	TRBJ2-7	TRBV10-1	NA	TGCGCCAGCAGTGAGTCAGGGTTTGGAGACTACGAGCAGTACTTC	CASSESGFGDYEQYF
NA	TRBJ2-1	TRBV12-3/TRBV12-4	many	TGTGCCAGCAGGGTGCAAGGGCTATCTGCGAATGAGCAGTTCTTC	CASRVQGLSANEQFF
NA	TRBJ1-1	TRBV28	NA	TGTGCCAGCAGTTTGATCCAGAGCGCTTGGAACACTGAAGCTTTCTTT	CASSLIQSAWNTEAFF
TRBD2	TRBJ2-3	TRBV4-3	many	TGCGCCAGCAGCCAAGCGGGGGGACTAGCGGGAGTCCCAGATACGCAGTATTTT	CASSQAGGLAGVPDTQYF
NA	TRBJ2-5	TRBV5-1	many	TGTGCCAGCAGTGCGGGGGAGACCCAGTACTTC	CASSAGETQYF
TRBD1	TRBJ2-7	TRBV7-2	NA	TGTGCCAGCAGTTACGGGACAGGTTATTACGAGCAGTACTTC	CASSYGTGYYEQYF
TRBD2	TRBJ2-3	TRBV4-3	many	TGCGCCAGCAGCCAGACTAGCGGGAGCACAGATACGCAGTATTTT	CASSQTSGSTDTQYF
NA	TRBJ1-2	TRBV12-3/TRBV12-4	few	TGTGCCAGCAGTTTGGGGCGGATGGATGACGGCTACACCTTC	CASSLGRMDDGYTF
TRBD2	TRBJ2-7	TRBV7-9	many	TGTGCCAGCAGCCTCTCGGGACTAGCGGGAGGGCACTACGAGCAGTACTTC	CASSLSGLAGGHYEQYF
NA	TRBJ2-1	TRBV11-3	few	TGTGCCAGCAGCGCTGGGGCACTAGGGTTTTACAATGAGCAGTTCTTC	CASSAGALGFYNEQFF
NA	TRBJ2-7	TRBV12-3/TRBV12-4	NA	TGTGCCAGCAGTTTCGGTCTCCAGGGCTACGAGCAGTACTTC	CASSFGLQGYEQYF
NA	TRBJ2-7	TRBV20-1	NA	TGCAGTGTCATGGGGAGGACAGGTTCCTACGAGCAGTACTTC	CSVMGRTGSYEQYF